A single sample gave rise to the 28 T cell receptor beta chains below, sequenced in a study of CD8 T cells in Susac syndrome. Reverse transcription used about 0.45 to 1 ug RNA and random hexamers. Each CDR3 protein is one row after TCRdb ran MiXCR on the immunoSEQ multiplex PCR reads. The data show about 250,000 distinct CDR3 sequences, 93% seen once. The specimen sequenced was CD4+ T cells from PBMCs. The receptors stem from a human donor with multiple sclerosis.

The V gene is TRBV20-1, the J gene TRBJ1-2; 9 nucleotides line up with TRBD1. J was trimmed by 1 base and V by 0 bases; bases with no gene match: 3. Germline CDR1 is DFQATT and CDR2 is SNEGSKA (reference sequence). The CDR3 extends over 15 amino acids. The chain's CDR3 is CSARDRDRVNYGYTF. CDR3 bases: TGCAGTGCTAGAGACAGGGACAGGGTTAACTATGGCTACACCTTC.

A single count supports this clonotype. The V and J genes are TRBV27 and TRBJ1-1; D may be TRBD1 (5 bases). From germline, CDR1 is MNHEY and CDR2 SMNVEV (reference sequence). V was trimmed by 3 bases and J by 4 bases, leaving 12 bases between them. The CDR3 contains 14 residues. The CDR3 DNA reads TGTGCCAGCAGTTTCAGGGCAGGAGTCACTGAAGCTTTCTTT. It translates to CASSFRAGVTEAFF.

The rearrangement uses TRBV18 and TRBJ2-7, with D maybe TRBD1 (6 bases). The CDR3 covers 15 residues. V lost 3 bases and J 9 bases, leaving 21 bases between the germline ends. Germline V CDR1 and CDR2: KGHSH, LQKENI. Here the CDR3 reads CASSPPGIQGNRQYF. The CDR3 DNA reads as TGTGCCAGCTCACCGCCGGGAATACAGGGAAATCGGCAGTACTTC.

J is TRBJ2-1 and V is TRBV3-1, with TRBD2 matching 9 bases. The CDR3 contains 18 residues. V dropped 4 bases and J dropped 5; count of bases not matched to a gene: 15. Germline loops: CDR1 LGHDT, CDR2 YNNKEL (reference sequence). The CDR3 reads CASSLESLTSGPNNEQFF. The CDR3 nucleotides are TGTGCCAGCAGCCTCGAAAGTTTGACTAGCGGTCCTAACAATGAGCAGTTCTTC.

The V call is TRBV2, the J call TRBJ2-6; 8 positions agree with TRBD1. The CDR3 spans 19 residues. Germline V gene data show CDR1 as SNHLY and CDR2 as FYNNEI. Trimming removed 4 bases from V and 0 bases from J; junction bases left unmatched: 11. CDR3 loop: CASSVLPGQGNSGANVLTF. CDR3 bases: TGTGCCAGCAGTGTTCTTCCCGGACAGGGCAACTCTGGGGCCAACGTCCTGACTTTC.

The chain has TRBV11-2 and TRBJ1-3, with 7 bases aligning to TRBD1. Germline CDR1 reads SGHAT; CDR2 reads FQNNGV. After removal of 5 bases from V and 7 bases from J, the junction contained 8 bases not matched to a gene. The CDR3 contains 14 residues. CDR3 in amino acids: CASSEDRSPNTIYF. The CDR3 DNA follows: TGTGCCAGCAGCGAGGACAGGTCCCCCAACACCATATATTTT. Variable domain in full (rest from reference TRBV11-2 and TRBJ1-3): EAGVAQSPRYKIIEKRQSVAFWCNPISGHATLYWYQQILGQGPKLLIQFQNNGVVDDSQLPKDRFSAERLKGVDSTLKIQPAKLEDSAVYLCASSEDRSPNTIYFGEGSWLTVV.

The CDR3 protein is CASSRDVNYGYTF. CDR3 coding DNA: TGCGCCAGCAGCCGGGACGTTAACTATGGCTACACCTTC. The chain has TRBV5-1 and TRBJ1-2, with D possibly matching TRBD1 (5 bases). Germline-derived CDR1 and CDR2 are SGHRS and YFSETQ. This CDR3 region has 13 residues. The ends were cut back, 4 bases at V and 1 base at J, with 8 bases in the middle.

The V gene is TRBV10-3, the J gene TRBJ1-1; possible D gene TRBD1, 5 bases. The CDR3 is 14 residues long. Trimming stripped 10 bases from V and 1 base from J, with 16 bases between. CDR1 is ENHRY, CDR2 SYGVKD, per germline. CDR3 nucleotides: TGTGCCACCAAGCGGGAAGGGACGAACACTGAAGCTTTCTTT. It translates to CATKREGTNTEAFF.

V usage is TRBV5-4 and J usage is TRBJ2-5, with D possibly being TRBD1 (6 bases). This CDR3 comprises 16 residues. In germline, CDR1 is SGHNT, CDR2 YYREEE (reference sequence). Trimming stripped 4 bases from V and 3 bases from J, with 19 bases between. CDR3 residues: CASSPARTAGKETQYF. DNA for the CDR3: TGTGCCAGCAGCCCAGCCCGGACAGCCGGTAAAGAGACCCAGTACTTC.

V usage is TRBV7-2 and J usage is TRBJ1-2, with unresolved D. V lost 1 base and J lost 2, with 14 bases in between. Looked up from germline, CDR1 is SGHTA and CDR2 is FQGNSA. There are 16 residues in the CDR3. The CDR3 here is CASSLVLGTSNYGYTF. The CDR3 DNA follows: TGTGCCAGCAGCTTAGTTCTCGGCACAAGCAACTATGGCTACACCTTC.

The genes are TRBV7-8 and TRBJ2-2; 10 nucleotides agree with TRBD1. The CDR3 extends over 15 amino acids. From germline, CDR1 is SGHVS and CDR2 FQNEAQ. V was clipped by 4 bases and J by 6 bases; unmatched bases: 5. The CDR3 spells CASSWTGGIAGELFF. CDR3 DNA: TGTGCCAGCAGCTGGACAGGGGGAATCGCCGGGGAGCTGTTTTTT.

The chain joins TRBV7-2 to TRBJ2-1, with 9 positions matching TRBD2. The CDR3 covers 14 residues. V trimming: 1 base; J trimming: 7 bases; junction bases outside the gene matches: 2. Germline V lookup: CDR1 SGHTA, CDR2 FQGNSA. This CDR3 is CASSLVLAGNEQFF. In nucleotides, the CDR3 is TGTGCCAGCAGCTTAGTCCTAGCGGGGAATGAGCAGTTCTTC. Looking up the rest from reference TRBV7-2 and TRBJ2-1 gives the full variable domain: GAGVSQSPSNKVTEKGKDVELRCDPISGHTALYWYRQSLGQGLEFLIYFQGNSAPDKSGLPSDRFSAERTGGSVSTLTIQRTQQEDSAVYLCASSLVLAGNEQFFGPGTRLTVL.

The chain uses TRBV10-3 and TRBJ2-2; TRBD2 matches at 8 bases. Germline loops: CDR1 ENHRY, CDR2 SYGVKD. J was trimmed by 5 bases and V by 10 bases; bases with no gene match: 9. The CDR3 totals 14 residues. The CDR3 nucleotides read TGTGCCACCGGCGGGAGGTCCGGGACCGGGGAGCTGTTTTTT. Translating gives CATGGRSGTGELFF.

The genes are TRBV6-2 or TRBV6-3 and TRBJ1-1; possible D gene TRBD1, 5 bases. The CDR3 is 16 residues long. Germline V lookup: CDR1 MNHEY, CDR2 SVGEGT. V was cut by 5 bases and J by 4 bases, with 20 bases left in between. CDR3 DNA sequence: TGTGCCAGCAGTACCTTAAGATCAGGGATGGGCACTGAAGCTTTCTTT. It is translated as CASSTLRSGMGTEAFF.

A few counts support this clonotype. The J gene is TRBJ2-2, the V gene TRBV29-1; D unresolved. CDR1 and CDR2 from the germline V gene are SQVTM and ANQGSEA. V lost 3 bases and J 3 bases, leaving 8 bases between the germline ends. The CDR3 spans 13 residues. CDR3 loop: CSVDVGYTGELFF. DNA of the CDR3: TGCAGCGTTGACGTCGGATACACCGGGGAGCTGTTTTTT.

This CDR3 is CANQAADGSKANYGYTF. For the CDR3, the DNA is TGTGCCAACCAGGCAGCGGACGGGAGTAAAGCTAACTATGGCTACACCTTC. The chain links TRBV6-7 to TRBJ1-2, with no clear D. TRBV6-7 is an ORF for which the function is uncertain. V lost 10 bases to trimming and J lost 0 bases, with 24 bases between them. The CDR3 has 17 residues.

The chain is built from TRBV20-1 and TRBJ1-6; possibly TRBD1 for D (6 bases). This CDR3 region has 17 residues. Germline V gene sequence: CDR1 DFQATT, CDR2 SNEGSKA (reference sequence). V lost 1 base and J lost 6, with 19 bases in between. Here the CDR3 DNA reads TGCAGTGCTAGAGCCCGCACAGGGAGCCACTTTAATTCACCCCTCCACTTT. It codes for CSARARTGSHFNSPLHF.

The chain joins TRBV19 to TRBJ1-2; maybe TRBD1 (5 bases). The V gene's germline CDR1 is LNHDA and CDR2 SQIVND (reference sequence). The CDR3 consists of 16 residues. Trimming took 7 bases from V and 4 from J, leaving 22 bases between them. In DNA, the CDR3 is TGTGCCAGTACCCCAGCGGGGCAGGGCGGATCCTATGGCTACACCTTC. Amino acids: CASTPAGQGGSYGYTF. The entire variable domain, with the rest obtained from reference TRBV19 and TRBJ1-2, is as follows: DGGITQSPKYLFRKEGQNVTLSCEQNLNHDAMYWYRQDPGQGLRLIYYSQIVNDFQKGDIAEGYSVSREKKESFPLTVTSAQKNPTAFYLCASTPAGQGGSYGYTFGSGTRLTVV.

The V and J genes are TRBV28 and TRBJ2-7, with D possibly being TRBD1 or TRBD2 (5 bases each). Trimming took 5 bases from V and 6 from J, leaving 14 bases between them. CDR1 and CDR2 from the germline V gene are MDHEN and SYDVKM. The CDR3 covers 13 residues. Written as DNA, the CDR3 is TGTGCCAGCAGTGCCCGGGACCGCCGCGAGCAGTACTTC. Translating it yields CASSARDRREQYF.

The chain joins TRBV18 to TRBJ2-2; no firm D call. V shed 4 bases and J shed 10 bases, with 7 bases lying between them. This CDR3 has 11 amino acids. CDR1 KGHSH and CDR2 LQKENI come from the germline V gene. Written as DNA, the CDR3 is TGTGCCAGCTCACTCTCCGAGGAGCTGTTTTTT. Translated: CASSLSEELFF.

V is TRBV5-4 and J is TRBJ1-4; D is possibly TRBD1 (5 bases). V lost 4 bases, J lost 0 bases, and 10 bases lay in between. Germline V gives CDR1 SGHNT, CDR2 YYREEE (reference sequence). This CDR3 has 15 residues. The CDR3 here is CASSPTGATNEKLFF. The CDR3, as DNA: TGTGCCAGCAGCCCCACGGGGGCAACTAATGAAAAACTGTTTTTT. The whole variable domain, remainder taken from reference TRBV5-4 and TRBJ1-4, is ETGVTQSPTHLIKTRGQQVTLRCSSQSGHNTVSWYQQALGQGPQFIFQYYREEENGRGNFPPRFSGLQFPNYSSELNVNALELDDSALYLCASSPTGATNEKLFFGSGTQLSVL.

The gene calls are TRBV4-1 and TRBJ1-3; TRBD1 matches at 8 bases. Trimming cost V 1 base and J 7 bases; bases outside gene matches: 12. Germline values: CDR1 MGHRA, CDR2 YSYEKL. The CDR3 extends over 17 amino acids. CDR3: CASSQGERTGSGNTIYF. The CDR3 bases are TGCGCCAGCAGCCAAGGCGAAAGGACAGGGTCCGGGAACACCATATATTTT.

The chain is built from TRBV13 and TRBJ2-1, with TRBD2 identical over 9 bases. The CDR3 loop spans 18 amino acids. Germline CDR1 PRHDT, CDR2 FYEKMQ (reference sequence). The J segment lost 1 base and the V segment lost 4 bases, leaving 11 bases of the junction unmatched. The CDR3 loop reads CASSSLLGREGSYNEQFF. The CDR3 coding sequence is TGTGCCAGCAGCTCGCTTCTAGGGCGGGAGGGGTCCTACAATGAGCAGTTCTTC.

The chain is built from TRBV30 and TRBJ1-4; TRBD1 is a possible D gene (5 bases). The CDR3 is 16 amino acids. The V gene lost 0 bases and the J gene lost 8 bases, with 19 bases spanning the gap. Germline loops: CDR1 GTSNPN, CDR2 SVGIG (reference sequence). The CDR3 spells CAWSVEWGSGGEKLFF. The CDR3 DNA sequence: TGTGCCTGGAGTGTAGAGTGGGGGTCAGGAGGCGAAAAACTGTTTTTT.

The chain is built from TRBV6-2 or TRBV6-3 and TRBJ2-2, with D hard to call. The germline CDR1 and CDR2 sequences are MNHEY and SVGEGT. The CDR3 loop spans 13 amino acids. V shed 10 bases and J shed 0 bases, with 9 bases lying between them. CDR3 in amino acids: CATESTNTGELFF. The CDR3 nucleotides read TGTGCCACCGAAAGTACGAACACCGGGGAGCTGTTTTTT.

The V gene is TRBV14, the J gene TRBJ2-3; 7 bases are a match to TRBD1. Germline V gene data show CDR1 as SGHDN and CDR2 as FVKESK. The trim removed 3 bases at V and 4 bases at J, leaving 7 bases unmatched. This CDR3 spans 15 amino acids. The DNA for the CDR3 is TGTGCCAGCAGCCACCTACAGGGGTGGGCAGATACGCAGTATTTT. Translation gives CASSHLQGWADTQYF.

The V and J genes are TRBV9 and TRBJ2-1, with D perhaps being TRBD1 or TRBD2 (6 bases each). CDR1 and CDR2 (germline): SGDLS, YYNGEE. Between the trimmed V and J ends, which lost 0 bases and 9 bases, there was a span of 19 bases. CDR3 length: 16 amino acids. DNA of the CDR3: TGTGCCAGCAGCGTAGGCGCCAGAAGGGGGGCGAGTGAGCAGTTCTTC. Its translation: CASSVGARRGASEQFF. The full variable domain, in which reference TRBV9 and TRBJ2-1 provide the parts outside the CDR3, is DSGVTQTPKHLITATGQRVTLRCSPRSGDLSVYWYQQSLDQGLQFLIQYYNGEERAKGNILERFSAQQFPDLHSELNLSSLELGDSALYFCASSVGARRGASEQFFGPGTRLTVL.

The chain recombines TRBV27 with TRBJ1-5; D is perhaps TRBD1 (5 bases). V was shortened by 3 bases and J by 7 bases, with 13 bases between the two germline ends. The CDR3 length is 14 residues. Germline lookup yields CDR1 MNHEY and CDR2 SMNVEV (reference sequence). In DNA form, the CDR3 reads TGTGCCAGCAGTTTTCAGGGTAAGGGGCAGCCCCAGCATTTT. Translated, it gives CASSFQGKGQPQHF.